The 2 T cell receptor beta chains in this list originate from one sample, sequenced in a study of blood T cell repertoires in COVID-19. Libraries were prepared by immunoSEQ multiplex PCR; TCRdb keeps only in-frame clonotypes and omits some of them. The top ten hold around 14% of the sample, which has some 180,000 clones, approximately 80% seen once. Sequences were obtained from PBMCs or T cells enriched from blood (not recorded which). These receptors were obtained from a man aged 55 to 70 who had been exposed to COVID-19.

The rearrangement joins TRBV5-1 to TRBJ1-1; perhaps TRBD1 as D (6 bases). The length of the CDR3 is 15 residues. Trimming removed 0 bases at V and 4 bases at J, with 13 bases between. Germline CDR1 is SGHRS and CDR2 is YFSETQ. The CDR3 nucleotides read TGCGCCAGCAGCTTGGCGACAGGTCGGTTCACTGAAGCTTTCTTT. As protein: CASSLATGRFTEAFF.

This clone was recorded a few times. The chain uses TRBV29-1 and TRBJ2-1; 7 bases agree with TRBD2. J was trimmed by 7 bases and V by 1 base; bases with no gene match: 4. Germline assignment: CDR1 SQVTM and CDR2 ANQGSEA. The CDR3 covers 13 residues. CDR3 amino acids: CSVEGYGGNEQFF. The CDR3 nucleotides read TGCAGCGTTGAAGGCTACGGGGGGAATGAGCAGTTCTTC.